This entry lists 32 T cell receptor beta chains sequenced from one sample in a study of shared clonotypes between healthy human individuals. Assay: immunoSEQ multiplex PCR; the TCRdb copy retains only in-frame clones and omits some. This repertoire shows about 2 million clones, approximately 95% found once; its top ten account for 1% to 1.3%. It was CD45RO-negative cells, positively selected for CCR7, that made up naive CD8 cells, with terminally differentiated effector memory CD45RA+ cells excluded. What was sequenced was naive CD8+ T cells sorted from blood. These receptors originate from a man younger than 35 in good health.

This clone was recorded once. The V and J genes are TRBV7-9 and TRBJ2-5; D is perhaps TRBD1 or TRBD2 (5 bases each). Germline V gives CDR1 SEHNR, CDR2 FQNEAQ (reference sequence). CDR3 size: 15 residues. Deletions cut 5 bases from V and 3 bases from J, with 16 bases between. The CDR3 region is CASSNPGQGKETQYF. In nucleotides, the CDR3 is TGTGCCAGCAGCAACCCGGGGCAGGGAAAAGAGACCCAGTACTTC.

This clone appeared a single time. V and J are TRBV21-1 and TRBJ1-6; TRBD1 was called by the table and not checked on the DNA. TRBV21-1 is a pseudogene segment. The CDR3 is made up of 15 amino acids. The CDR3 coding sequence is TGTGCCAGCAGCAAAGACAGCTACTATAATTCACCCCTCCACTTT. Translation gives CASSKDSYYNSPLHF.

This chain connects TRBV1 to TRBJ1-5; TRBD1, as called in the table, went unchecked against the DNA. TRBV1 is annotated as a pseudogene. CDR3 length equals 17 residues. The CDR3 nucleotides read TGCACCAGCAGCCCCACGGACAATCTAAAAAGCAATCAGCCCCAGCATTTT. It translates to CTSSPTDNLKSNQPQHF.

The CDR3 DNA follows: TGCGCCAGCAGCCACACACTTTGGATGGATACGCAGTATTTT. This gives the protein CASSHTLWMDTQYF. The chain recombines TRBV4-1 with TRBJ2-3, with D uncertain. Germline values: CDR1 MGHRA, CDR2 YSYEKL. The CDR3 is made up of 14 amino acids. The ends were cut back, 3 bases at V and 6 bases at J, with 13 bases in the middle.

With respect to this clone: Distinct nucleotide sequences in the sample also encode this CDR3. The V and J genes are TRBV7-9 and TRBJ2-7, with a weak D call TRBD1 (5 bases). V lost 3 bases to trimming and J lost 3 bases, with 9 bases between them. CDR3 length equals 13 residues. CDR1 is SEHNR and CDR2 is FQNEAQ in the germline V gene (reference sequence). Here the CDR3 DNA reads TGTGCCAGCAGCTTCAACCAGGGCTACGAGCAGTACTTC. Its translation is CASSFNQGYEQYF.

The chain has TRBV28 and TRBJ1-1, with D unresolved. This CDR3 contains 12 residues. Germline V lookup: CDR1 MDHEN, CDR2 SYDVKM. Trimming cost V 10 bases and J 4 bases, with 13 bases left between them. CDR3 DNA: TGTGCCACCAGATGGGAGGGCACTGAAGCTTTCTTT. As protein: CATRWEGTEAFF.

The gene calls are TRBV4-3 and TRBJ2-1, with D perhaps TRBD2 (6 bases). The germline gives CDR1 LGHNA, CDR2 YSLEER. The V end was cut by 0 bases, the J end by 0 bases, with 15 bases between. The CDR3 extends over 18 amino acids. DNA of the CDR3: TGCGCCAGCAGCCAAGATTTAGCGGACCTGAGCTCCTACAATGAGCAGTTCTTC. This codes for CASSQDLADLSSYNEQFF.

V is TRBV6-5 and J is TRBJ1-1; maybe TRBD1 (5 bases). CDR3 length equals 15 residues. V lost 3 bases to trimming and J lost 2 bases, with 13 bases between them. CDR1 is MNHEY and CDR2 is SVGAGI in the germline V gene. Here the CDR3 DNA reads TGTGCCAGCAGTTATGGAATGGGACCTAACACTGAAGCTTTCTTT. Translating gives CASSYGMGPNTEAFF.

This chain connects TRBV6-5 to TRBJ2-1; the D gene is possibly TRBD2 (7 bases). Germline lookup yields CDR1 MNHEY and CDR2 SVGAGI. V was cut by 2 bases and J by 2 bases, with 10 bases left in between. The CDR3 has 15 residues. The CDR3 DNA reads TGTGCCAGCAGTTACGGGGGGGCCGCCTACAATGAGCAGTTCTTC. It encodes CASSYGGAAYNEQFF.

The V call is TRBV5-1, the J call TRBJ2-5; D is unclear. Looked up from germline, CDR1 is SGHRS and CDR2 is YFSETQ. Trimming shortened V by 6 bases and J by 5 bases, and 20 bases separated the two germline ends. The CDR3 is made up of 15 amino acids. The CDR3 here is CASTLKDASLETQYF. DNA for the CDR3: TGCGCCAGCACTCTGAAGGACGCGAGTTTGGAGACCCAGTACTTC.

The V call is TRBV4-1, the J call TRBJ2-7, with D perhaps matching TRBD1 (5 bases). Looked up from germline, CDR1 is MGHRA and CDR2 is YSYEKL. V lost 5 bases and J lost 2, with 16 bases in between. The CDR3 spans 15 residues. The CDR3 reads CASSSVQGAAYEQYF. The CDR3 DNA reads as TGCGCCAGCAGCTCCGTCCAAGGGGCGGCCTACGAGCAGTACTTC.

This clone was seen more than once but under ten times. This sample also contains other DNA sequences that code for the same CDR3. The rearrangement joins TRBV27 to TRBJ2-7; D possibly corresponds to TRBD1 (6 bases). With 2 bases removed from V and 1 base from J, the gap between germline ends came to 6 bases. Per the germline V gene, CDR1 is MNHEY and CDR2 is SMNVEV (reference sequence). The CDR3 is 13 residues long. This chain's CDR3 is CASSLTGSYEQYF. The CDR3 DNA reads TGTGCCAGCAGTTTAACAGGGTCCTACGAGCAGTACTTC.

V and J are TRBV2 and TRBJ2-5; possible D gene TRBD1, 5 bases. The germline gives CDR1 SNHLY, CDR2 FYNNEI. V was cut by 3 bases and J by 5 bases, with 13 bases left in between. The CDR3 contains 14 residues. Written as DNA, the CDR3 is TGTGCCAGCAGTGAGAGCCAGGGCCCGGAGACCCAGTACTTC. Translating gives CASSESQGPETQYF.

This clone was counted once. This specimen includes other DNA sequences encoding the same CDR3. This rearrangement joins TRBV13 to TRBJ2-1; 11 nucleotides line up with TRBD2. Looked up from germline, CDR1 is PRHDT and CDR2 is FYEKMQ (reference sequence). This CDR3 has 15 amino acids. Trimming cost V 3 bases and J 6 bases; bases outside gene matches: 4. In DNA, the CDR3 is TGTGCCAGCAGCTTCAGGCTAGCGGGGGGCAATGAGCAGTTCTTC. Translated: CASSFRLAGGNEQFF.

V is TRBV7-9 and J is TRBJ2-7; D is possibly TRBD1 or TRBD2 (6 bases each). Germline CDR1 and CDR2: SEHNR and FQNEAQ (reference sequence). The V gene lost 4 bases and the J gene lost 3 bases, with 10 bases spanning the gap. The CDR3 is made up of 13 amino acids. The CDR3 DNA sequence: TGTGCCAGCAGCTCGGGGGCCGGCTACGAGCAGTACTTC. Amino acid sequence: CASSSGAGYEQYF.

This clone was observed once. J is TRBJ2-1 and V is TRBV19; 9 bases fit TRBD2. After removal of 7 bases from V and 3 bases from J, the junction contained 4 bases not matched to a gene. The CDR3 runs to 14 residues. Looked up from germline, CDR1 is LNHDA and CDR2 is SQIVND (reference sequence). The CDR3 spells CASTTSGNYNEQFF. The CDR3 DNA is TGTGCCAGTACGACTAGCGGAAACTACAATGAGCAGTTCTTC.

The chain joins TRBV9 to TRBJ2-3, with D uncertain. The CDR3 covers 12 residues. In germline, CDR1 is SGDLS, CDR2 YYNGEE. Trimming took 4 bases from V and 6 from J, leaving 9 bases between them. The CDR3 nucleotides read TGTGCCAGCAGCTCCCCGAGGGATACGCAGTATTTT. It is translated as CASSSPRDTQYF.

This chain joins TRBV11-2 and TRBJ2-3; no clear D gene. Germline values: CDR1 SGHAT, CDR2 FQNNGV. V was cut by 2 bases and J by 0 bases, with 12 bases left in between. The CDR3 extends over 16 amino acids. The CDR3 spells CASSLIGYASTDTQYF. CDR3 nucleotides: TGTGCCAGCAGCTTAATCGGTTATGCTAGCACAGATACGCAGTATTTT.

V and J are TRBV5-1 and TRBJ2-7; D ambiguous. Trimming stripped 0 bases from V and 7 bases from J, with 11 bases between. Germline CDR1 and CDR2: SGHRS and YFSETQ. The CDR3 consists of 13 residues. CDR3 protein: CASSLGWQEEQYF. Written as DNA, the CDR3 is TGCGCCAGCAGCTTGGGGTGGCAGGAGGAGCAGTACTTC.

Comments on this clone: The sample holds other DNA sequences that translate to the same CDR3. CDR3: CSVEKGVWETQYF. CDR3 bases: TGCAGCGTTGAGAAGGGAGTTTGGGAGACCCAGTACTTC. This rearrangement joins TRBV29-1 to TRBJ2-5; weak D call: TRBD2 (5 bases). The germline V and J ends were trimmed by 3 bases and 5 bases, with 13 bases remaining between them. This CDR3 is 13 amino acids long. From germline, CDR1 is SQVTM and CDR2 ANQGSEA.

In DNA, the CDR3 is TGTGCCATCAGCGGCGGCCTCTCTGGGGCCAACGTCCTGACTTTC. Translation: CAISGGLSGANVLTF. The gene calls are TRBV10-3 and TRBJ2-6, with D uncertain. V gave up 6 bases and J gave up 0 bases, with 9 bases separating them. There are 15 residues in the CDR3. Germline V CDR1 and CDR2: ENHRY, SYGVKD.

The rearrangement joins TRBV27 to TRBJ2-2, with 9 bases fitting TRBD2. CDR1 and CDR2 from the germline V gene are MNHEY and SMNVEV (reference sequence). CDR3 length equals 16 residues. V lost 4 bases, J lost 4 bases, and 7 bases stayed unmatched. In DNA, the CDR3 is TGTGCCAGCAGTTGGTCTAGCGGGGAAAGCACCGGGGAGCTGTTTTTT. Translated, it gives CASSWSSGESTGELFF.

This rearrangement joins TRBV4-1 to TRBJ2-7; 7 bases line up with TRBD2. With 5 bases clipped from V and 3 bases from J, the junction kept 10 bases outside the gene matches. The CDR3 is made up of 15 amino acids. In germline, CDR1 is MGHRA, CDR2 YSYEKL. The CDR3 loop is CASSSIGGMNYEQYF. As DNA, the CDR3 is TGCGCCAGCAGCTCGATCGGGGGGATGAACTACGAGCAGTACTTC.

The rearrangement joins TRBV11-2 to TRBJ2-3; D unresolved. V was clipped by 1 base and J by 4 bases, with 12 bases between them. Looked up from germline, CDR1 is SGHAT and CDR2 is FQNNGV. This CDR3 is 15 amino acids long. This CDR3 is CASSLAGEGSDTQYF. The CDR3 nucleotides read TGTGCCAGCAGCTTAGCGGGTGAAGGGTCAGATACGCAGTATTTT.

The chain is built from TRBV10-3 and TRBJ2-1; TRBD2 matches 12 bases. In germline, CDR1 is ENHRY, CDR2 SYGVKD. After removal of 4 bases from V and 5 bases from J, the junction contained 9 bases not matched to a gene. The CDR3 runs to 17 residues. The CDR3 bases are TGTGCCATCAGTGGGGCGCTAGCGGGAGGGCCGGACAATGAGCAGTTCTTC. Its protein is CAISGALAGGPDNEQFF.

V and J are TRBV7-2 and TRBJ2-7, with 9 bases that match TRBD2. The V and J ends lost 5 bases and 3 bases, in that order; junction bases with no gene match: 8. Germline V CDR1 and CDR2: SGHTA, FQGNSA. This CDR3 is 15 amino acids long. This chain's CDR3 is CASSPTSGALYEQYF. Written as DNA, the CDR3 is TGTGCCAGCAGCCCGACTAGCGGAGCACTCTACGAGCAGTACTTC. Supplemented by reference TRBV7-2 and TRBJ2-7, the full variable domain reads GAGVSQSPSNKVTEKGKDVELRCDPISGHTALYWYRQSLGQGLEFLIYFQGNSAPDKSGLPSDRFSAERTGGSVSTLTIQRTQQEDSAVYLCASSPTSGALYEQYFGPGTRLTVT.

The V gene is TRBV4-3, the J gene TRBJ2-5; TRBD2 matches 9 bases. CDR3 length: 15 amino acids. J lost 5 bases, V lost 2 bases, and 6 bases had no gene match. Germline V CDR1 and CDR2: LGHNA, YSLEER. The CDR3, as DNA: TGCGCCAGCAGCCAACTACTAGCGGGTACTGAGACCCAGTACTTC. This encodes CASSQLLAGTETQYF.

The V gene is TRBV6-5, the J gene TRBJ1-2; possibly TRBD1 for D (6 bases). Deletions cut 7 bases from V and 4 bases from J, with 13 bases between. The CDR3 totals 13 residues. Germline assignment: CDR1 MNHEY and CDR2 SVGAGI. Here the CDR3 reads CASTLDRGYGYTF. CDR3 bases: TGTGCCAGCACCCTGGACAGAGGCTATGGCTACACCTTC.

A remark on this clone: The limits of the CDR3 on the DNA are not certain, so only TCRdb's listed CDR3 is given. The V and J genes are TRBV30 and TRBJ2-5; the table assigns TRBD1, which was not confirmed against the DNA. Both ends counted, the CDR3 spans 12 residues. The germline CDR1 and CDR2 sequences are GTSNPN and SVGIG (reference sequence). CDR3 protein: CAWVGTGTGFYF.

CDR3 bases: TGCGCCAGCAGCCTCACGCCGGGGATCGCGGAGACCCAGTACTTC. Translation: CASSLTPGIAETQYF. The chain uses TRBV4-1 and TRBJ2-5, with a tentative D call TRBD2 (5 bases). Germline V gene lookup returns CDR1 MGHRA and CDR2 YSYEKL. Trimming removed 4 bases from V and 5 bases from J, with 17 bases in between. The CDR3 has 15 amino acids.

In nucleotides, the CDR3 is TGCGCCAGCAGCCAAGATAGTCTCTATGGCTACACCTTC. It encodes CASSQDSLYGYTF. The V gene is TRBV4-1, the J gene TRBJ1-2; D uncertain. Germline CDR1 MGHRA, CDR2 YSYEKL. The CDR3 is made up of 13 amino acids. V was cut by 0 bases and J by 4 bases, with 6 bases left in between.

Here the CDR3 reads CASSGSGGAQETQYF. The CDR3 DNA reads TGTGCCAGCAGCGGCTCTGGGGGGGCACAAGAGACCCAGTACTTC. The chain carries TRBV9 and TRBJ2-5; D perhaps matches TRBD2 (7 bases). Germline CDR1 SGDLS, CDR2 YYNGEE. The V gene lost 3 bases and the J gene lost 2 bases, with 14 bases spanning the gap. The CDR3 extends over 15 amino acids. Based on the CDR3 plus reference TRBV9 and TRBJ2-5, the full variable domain is DSGVTQTPKHLITATGQRVTLRCSPRSGDLSVYWYQQSLDQGLQFLIQYYNGEERAKGNILERFSAQQFPDLHSELNLSSLELGDSALYFCASSGSGGAQETQYFGPGTRLLVL.